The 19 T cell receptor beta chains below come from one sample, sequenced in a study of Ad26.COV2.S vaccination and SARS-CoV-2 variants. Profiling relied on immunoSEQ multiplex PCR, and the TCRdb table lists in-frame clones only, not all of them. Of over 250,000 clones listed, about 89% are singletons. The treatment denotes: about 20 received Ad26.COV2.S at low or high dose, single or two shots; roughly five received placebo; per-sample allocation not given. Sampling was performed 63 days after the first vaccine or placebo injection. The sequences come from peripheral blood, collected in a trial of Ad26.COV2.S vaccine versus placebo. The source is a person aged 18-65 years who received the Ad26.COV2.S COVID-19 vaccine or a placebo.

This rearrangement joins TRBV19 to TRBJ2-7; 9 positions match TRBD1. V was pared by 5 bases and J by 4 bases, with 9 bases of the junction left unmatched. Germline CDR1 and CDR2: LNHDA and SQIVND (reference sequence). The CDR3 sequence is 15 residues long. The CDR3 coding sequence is TGTGCCAGTAGTTATAACACAGGGGGCGATTACGAGCAGTACTTC. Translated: CASSYNTGGDYEQYF.

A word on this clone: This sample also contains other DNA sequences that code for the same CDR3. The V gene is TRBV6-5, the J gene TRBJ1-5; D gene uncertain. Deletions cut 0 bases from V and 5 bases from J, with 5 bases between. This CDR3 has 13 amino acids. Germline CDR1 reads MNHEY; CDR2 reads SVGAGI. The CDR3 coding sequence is TGTGCCAGCAGTTACTCGAGAGATCAGCCCCAGCATTTT. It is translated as CASSYSRDQPQHF.

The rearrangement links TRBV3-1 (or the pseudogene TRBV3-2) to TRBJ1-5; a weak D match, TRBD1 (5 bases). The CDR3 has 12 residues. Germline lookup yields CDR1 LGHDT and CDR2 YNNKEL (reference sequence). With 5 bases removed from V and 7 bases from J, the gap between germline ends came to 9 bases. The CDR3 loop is CASSSREQPQHF. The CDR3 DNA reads TGTGCCAGCAGCAGCAGGGAACAGCCCCAGCATTTT.

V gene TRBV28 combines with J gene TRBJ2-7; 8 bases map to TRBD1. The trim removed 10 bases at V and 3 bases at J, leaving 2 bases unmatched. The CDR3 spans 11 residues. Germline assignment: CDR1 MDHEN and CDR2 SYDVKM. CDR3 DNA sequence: TGTGCCACAGGACAGGGCTACGAGCAGTACTTC. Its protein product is CATGQGYEQYF. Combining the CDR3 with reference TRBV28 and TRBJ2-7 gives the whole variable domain DVKVTQSSRYLVKRTGEKVFLECVQDMDHENMFWYRQDPGLGLRLIYFSYDVKMKEKGDIPEGYSVSREKKERFSLILESASTNQTSMYLCATGQGYEQYFGPGTRLTVT.

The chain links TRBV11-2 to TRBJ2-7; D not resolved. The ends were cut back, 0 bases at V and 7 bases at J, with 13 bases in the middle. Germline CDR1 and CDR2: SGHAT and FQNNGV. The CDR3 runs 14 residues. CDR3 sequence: CASSLEGSRREQYF. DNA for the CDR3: TGTGCCAGCAGCTTAGAAGGGTCGCGCCGGGAGCAGTACTTC. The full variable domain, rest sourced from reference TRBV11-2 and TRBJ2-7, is EAGVAQSPRYKIIEKRQSVAFWCNPISGHATLYWYQQILGQGPKLLIQFQNNGVVDDSQLPKDRFSAERLKGVDSTLKIQPAKLEDSAVYLCASSLEGSRREQYFGPGTRLTVT.

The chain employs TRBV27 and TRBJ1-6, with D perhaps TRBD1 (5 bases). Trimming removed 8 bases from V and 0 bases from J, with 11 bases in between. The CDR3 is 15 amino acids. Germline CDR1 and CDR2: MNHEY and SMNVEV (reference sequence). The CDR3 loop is CASGRDPSYNSPLHF. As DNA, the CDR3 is TGTGCCAGCGGCAGGGATCCCTCCTATAATTCACCCCTCCACTTT.

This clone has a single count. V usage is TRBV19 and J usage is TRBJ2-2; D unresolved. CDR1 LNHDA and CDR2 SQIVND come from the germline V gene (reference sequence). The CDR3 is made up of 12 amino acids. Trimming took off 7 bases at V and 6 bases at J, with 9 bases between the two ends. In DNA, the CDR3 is TGTGCCAGTATGTTAGACCCCGGGGAGCTGTTTTTT. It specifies CASMLDPGELFF.

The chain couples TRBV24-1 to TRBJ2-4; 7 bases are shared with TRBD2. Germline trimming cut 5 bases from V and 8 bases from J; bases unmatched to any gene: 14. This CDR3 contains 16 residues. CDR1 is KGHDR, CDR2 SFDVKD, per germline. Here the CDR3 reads CATSGPIGGGRDIQYF. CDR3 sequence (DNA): TGTGCCACCAGTGGGCCTATTGGCGGGGGTCGAGACATTCAGTACTTC.

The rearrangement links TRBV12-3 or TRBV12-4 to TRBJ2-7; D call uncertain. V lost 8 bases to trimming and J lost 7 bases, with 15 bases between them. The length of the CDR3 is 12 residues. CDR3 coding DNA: TGTGCCAGCTGTAGTGATCGCCTAGAGCAGTACTTC. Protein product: CASCSDRLEQYF.

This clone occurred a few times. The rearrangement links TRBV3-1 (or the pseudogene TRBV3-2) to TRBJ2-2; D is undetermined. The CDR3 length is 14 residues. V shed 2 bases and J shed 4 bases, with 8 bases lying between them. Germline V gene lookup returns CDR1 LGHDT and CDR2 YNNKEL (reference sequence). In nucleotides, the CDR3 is TGTGCCAGCAGCCAAAACTGGGGCACCGGGGAGCTGTTTTTT. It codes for CASSQNWGTGELFF.

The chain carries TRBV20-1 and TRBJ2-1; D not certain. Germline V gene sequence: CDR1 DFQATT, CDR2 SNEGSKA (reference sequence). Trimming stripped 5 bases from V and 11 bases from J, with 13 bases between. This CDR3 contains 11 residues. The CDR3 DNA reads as TGCAGTGCTCGTCCTGATCGTCAGCAGTTCTTC. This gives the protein CSARPDRQQFF.

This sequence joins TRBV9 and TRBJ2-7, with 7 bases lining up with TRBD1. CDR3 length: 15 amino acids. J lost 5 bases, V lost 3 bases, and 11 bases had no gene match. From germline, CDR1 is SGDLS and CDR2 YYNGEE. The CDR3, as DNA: TGTGCCAGCAGCGATAACCGGGACAGCCCGGACGAGCAGTACTTC. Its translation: CASSDNRDSPDEQYF.

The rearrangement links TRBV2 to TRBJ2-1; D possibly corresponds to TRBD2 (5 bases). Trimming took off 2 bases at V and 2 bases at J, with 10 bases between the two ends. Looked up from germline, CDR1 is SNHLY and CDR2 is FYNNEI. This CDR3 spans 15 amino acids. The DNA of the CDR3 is TGTGCCAGCAGTGAATGGCCGGGGACCTACAATGAGCAGTTCTTC. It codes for CASSEWPGTYNEQFF.

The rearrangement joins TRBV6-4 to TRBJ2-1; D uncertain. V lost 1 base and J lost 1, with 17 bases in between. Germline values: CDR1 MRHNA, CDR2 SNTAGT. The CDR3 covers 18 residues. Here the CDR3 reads CASSDYTRIGGSYNEQFF. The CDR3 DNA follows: TGTGCCAGCAGTGACTACACTCGGATAGGTGGTTCCTACAATGAGCAGTTCTTC.

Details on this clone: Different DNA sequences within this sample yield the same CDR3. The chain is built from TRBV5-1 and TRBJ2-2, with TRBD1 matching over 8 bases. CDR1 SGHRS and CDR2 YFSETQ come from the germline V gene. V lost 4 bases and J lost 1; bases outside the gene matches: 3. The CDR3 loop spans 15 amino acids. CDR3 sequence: CASSPGTGNTGELFF. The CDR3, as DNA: TGCGCCAGCAGCCCTGGGACAGGGAACACCGGGGAGCTGTTTTTT.

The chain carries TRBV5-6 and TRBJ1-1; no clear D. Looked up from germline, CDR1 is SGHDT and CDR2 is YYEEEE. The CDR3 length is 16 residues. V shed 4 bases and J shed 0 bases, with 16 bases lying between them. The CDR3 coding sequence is TGTGCCAGCAGCCCCCCGTTTCGGGTTTTGAACACTGAAGCTTTCTTT. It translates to CASSPPFRVLNTEAFF.

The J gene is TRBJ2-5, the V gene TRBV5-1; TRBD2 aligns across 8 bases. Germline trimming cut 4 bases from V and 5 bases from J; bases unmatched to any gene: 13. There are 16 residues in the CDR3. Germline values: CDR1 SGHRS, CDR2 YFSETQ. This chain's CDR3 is CASSLSRSGSGETQYF. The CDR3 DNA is TGCGCCAGCAGCCTTTCCCGCAGCGGGAGTGGTGAGACCCAGTACTTC.

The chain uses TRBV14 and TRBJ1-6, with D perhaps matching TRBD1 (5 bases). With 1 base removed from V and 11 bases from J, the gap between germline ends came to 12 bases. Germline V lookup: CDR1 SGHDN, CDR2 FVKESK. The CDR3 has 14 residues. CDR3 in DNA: TGTGCCAGCAGCCAAGCCTCAGGGAGGCCACCCCTCCACTTT. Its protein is CASSQASGRPPLHF.

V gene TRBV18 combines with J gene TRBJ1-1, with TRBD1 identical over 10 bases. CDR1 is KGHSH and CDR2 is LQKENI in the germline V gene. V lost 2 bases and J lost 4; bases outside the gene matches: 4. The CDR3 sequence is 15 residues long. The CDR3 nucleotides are TGTGCCAGCTCACCAACGGGACAGGGGATCACTGAAGCTTTCTTT. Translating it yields CASSPTGQGITEAFF.